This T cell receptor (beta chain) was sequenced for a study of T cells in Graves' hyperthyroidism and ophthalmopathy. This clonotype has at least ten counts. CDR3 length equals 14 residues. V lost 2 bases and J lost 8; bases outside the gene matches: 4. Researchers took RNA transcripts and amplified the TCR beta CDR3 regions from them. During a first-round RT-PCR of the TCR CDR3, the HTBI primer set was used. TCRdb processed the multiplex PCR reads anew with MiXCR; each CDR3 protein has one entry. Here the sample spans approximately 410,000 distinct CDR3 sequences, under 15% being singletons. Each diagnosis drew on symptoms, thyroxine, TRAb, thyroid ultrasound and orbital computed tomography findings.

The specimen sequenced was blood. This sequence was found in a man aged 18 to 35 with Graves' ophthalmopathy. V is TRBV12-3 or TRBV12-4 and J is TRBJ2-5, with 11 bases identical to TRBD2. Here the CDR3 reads CASSLSSGGPTQYF. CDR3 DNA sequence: TGTGCCAGCAGTTTATCTAGCGGGGGGCCCACCCAGTACTTC.